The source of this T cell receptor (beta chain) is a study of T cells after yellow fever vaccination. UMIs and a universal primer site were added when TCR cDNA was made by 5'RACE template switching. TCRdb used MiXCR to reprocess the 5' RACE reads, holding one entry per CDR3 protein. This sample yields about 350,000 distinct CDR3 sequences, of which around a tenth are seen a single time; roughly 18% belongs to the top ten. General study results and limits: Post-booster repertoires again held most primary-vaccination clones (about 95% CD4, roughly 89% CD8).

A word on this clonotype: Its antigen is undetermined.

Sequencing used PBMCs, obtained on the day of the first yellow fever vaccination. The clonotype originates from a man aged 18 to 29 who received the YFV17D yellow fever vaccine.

The CDR3 reads CASSQDGSHQPQHF. The CDR3 DNA reads as TGTGCCAGCAGTCAGGACGGCTCCCATCAGCCCCAGCATTTT. This chain links TRBV12-3 or TRBV12-4 with TRBJ1-5; no definite D call. V was cut by 5 bases and J by 5 bases, with 13 bases left in between. This CDR3 is 14 amino acids long.